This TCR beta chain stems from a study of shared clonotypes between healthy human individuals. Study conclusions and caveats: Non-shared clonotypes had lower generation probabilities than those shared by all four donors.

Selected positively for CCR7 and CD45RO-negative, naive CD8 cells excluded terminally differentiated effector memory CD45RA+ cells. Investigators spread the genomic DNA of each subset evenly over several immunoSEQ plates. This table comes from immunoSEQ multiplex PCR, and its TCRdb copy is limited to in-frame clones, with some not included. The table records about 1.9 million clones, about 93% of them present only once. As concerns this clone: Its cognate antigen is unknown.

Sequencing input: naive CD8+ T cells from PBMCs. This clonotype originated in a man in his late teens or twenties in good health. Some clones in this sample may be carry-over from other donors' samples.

The CDR3 sequence is CASSIDPGLTEAFF. Written as DNA, the CDR3 is TGTGCCAGTAGTATAGACCCAGGATTGACTGAAGCTTTCTTT. The chain uses TRBV19 and TRBJ1-1; no reliable D call. This CDR3 has 14 amino acids. The germline gives CDR1 LNHDA, CDR2 SQIVND (reference sequence). The V and J ends lost 0 bases and 5 bases respectively, with 10 bases between them. Full variable domain (missing parts from reference TRBV19 and TRBJ1-1): DGGITQSPKYLFRKEGQNVTLSCEQNLNHDAMYWYRQDPGQGLRLIYYSQIVNDFQKGDIAEGYSVSREKKESFPLTVTSAQKNPTAFYLCASSIDPGLTEAFFGQGTRLTVV.